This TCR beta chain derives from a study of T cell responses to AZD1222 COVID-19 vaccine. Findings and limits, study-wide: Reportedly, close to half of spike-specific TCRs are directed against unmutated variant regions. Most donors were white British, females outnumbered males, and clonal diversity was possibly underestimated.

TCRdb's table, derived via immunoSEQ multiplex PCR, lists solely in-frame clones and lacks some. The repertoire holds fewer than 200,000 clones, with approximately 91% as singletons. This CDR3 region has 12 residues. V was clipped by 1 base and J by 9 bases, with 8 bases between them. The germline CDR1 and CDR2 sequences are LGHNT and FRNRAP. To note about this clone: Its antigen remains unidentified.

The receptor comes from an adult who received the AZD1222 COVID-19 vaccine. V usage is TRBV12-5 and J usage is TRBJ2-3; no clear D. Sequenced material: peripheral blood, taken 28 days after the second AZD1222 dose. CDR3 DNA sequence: TGTGCTAGTGGTTTGGATGTGGGAACGCAGTATTTT. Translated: CASGLDVGTQYF.